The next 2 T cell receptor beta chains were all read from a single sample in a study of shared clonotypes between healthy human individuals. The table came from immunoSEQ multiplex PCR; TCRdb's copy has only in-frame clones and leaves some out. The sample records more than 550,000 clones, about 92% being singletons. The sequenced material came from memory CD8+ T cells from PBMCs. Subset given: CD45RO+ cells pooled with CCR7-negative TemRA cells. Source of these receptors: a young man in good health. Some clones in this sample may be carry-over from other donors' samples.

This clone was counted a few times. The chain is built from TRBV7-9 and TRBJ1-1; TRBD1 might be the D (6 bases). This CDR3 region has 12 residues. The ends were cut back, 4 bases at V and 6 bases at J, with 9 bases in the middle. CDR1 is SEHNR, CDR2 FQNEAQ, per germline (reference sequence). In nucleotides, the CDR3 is TGTGCCAGCAGCTGGGGGCGGGCTGAAGCTTTCTTT. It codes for CASSWGRAEAFF.

The CDR3 DNA is TGCGCCAGCAGTGAGATGGGGACAGGGGACGAGCAGTACTTC. Its translation is CASSEMGTGDEQYF. The genes are TRBV10-1 and TRBJ2-7, with TRBD1 matching 10 bases. Germline-derived CDR1 and CDR2 are WNHNN and SYGVQD (reference sequence). This CDR3 has 14 residues. Unmatched junction bases numbered 3, after V lost 2 bases and J lost 5 bases.